One T cell receptor (beta chain) is described in this entry. This entry is derived from a study of T cell responses to AZD1222 COVID-19 vaccine. Profiling relied on immunoSEQ multiplex PCR, and the TCRdb table lists in-frame clones only, not all of them. The repertoire holds about 150,000 clones, with 88% as singletons. This TCR derives from an adult who had recovered from COVID-19. The sample in question was peripheral blood, obtained after recovery from COVID-19.

The CDR3, as DNA: TGTGCCAGCAGCCCTTTACAGGCTTCTAACTATGGCTACACCTTC. This gives the protein CASSPLQASNYGYTF. The chain recombines TRBV7-9 with TRBJ1-2; perhaps TRBD1 as D (5 bases). CDR3 length: 15 residues. Between the trimmed V and J ends, which lost 5 bases and 0 bases, there was a span of 13 bases. Germline-derived CDR1 and CDR2 are SEHNR and FQNEAQ (reference sequence).